These T cell receptor beta chains were read from a single sample in a study of CD8+ T cells in alopecia areata. This table comes from immunoSEQ multiplex PCR, and its TCRdb copy is limited to in-frame clones, with some not included. Of roughly 35,000 clones listed, approximately 60% are singletons. The sequenced material came from NKG2D-high CD8+ T cells sorted from blood. The origin of the receptors is a human donor with alopecia areata. Each CDR3 is given without its conserved first and last residue.

V gene	J gene	CDR3 length	CDR3 protein
TRBV7-9	TRBJ2-2	11	ASSLAITGELF
TRBV4-1	TRBJ1-4	12	ASSSRDRDEKLF
TRBV30	TRBJ1-5	12	AWSIYPGDQPQH
TRBV28	TRBJ1-1	11	ASSLTGQTEAF
TRBV27	TRBJ2-7	12	ASSFTTGTNEQY
TRBV29-1	TRBJ2-1	13	SVSYEASAYNEQF
TRBV7-3	TRBJ2-3	12	ASGSGGPTDTQY
TRBV7-9	TRBJ2-1	12	ASSRRDGRNEQF
TRBV7-9	TRBJ2-7	12	ASSRTGPYYEQY
TRBV7-8	TRBJ2-2	15	ASRTPLAGGNTGELF
TRBV5-1	TRBJ2-7	10	ASSPPSYEQY
TRBV5-5	TRBJ2-2	11	ASSLGDNPGLF
TRBV5-4	TRBJ2-7	12	ASSLAGASYEQY
TRBV7-2	TRBJ2-7	12	ASSSSVGPYEQY
TRBV29-1	TRBJ2-5	10	SAEQGAGEQY
TRBV13	TRBJ1-5	11	ASSQGRNQPQH
TRBV6-5	TRBJ2-1	14	ASSYGGGTGPNEQF
TRBV4-3	TRBJ2-5	18	ASSQEITDRGSRRQETQY
TRBV13	TRBJ2-7	13	ASSLRTSGPYEQY
TRBV19	TRBJ2-7	12	ASSPFSGVYEQY
TRBV7-9	TRBJ2-2	14	ASSSRTATKAGELF
TRBV2	TRBJ2-5	11	ASRGQGGKTQY
TRBV25-1	TRBJ2-5	13	ASSEDWQGRETQY
TRBV27	TRBJ2-2	13	ASSRVGGSPGELF
TRBV23-1	TRBJ2-7	15	ASSQASGGLDVSEQY
TRBV9	TRBJ2-1	14	ASSVESRRILDEQF
TRBV19	TRBJ2-7	12	ASSTGTPSYEQY
TRBV5-4	TRBJ2-5	14	ASSLKDRVGGETQY
TRBV4-3	TRBJ2-1	13	ASSQDKSSYNEQF
TRBV6-6	TRBJ2-2	13	ASRNPTRNTGELF
TRBV29-1	TRBJ1-3	12	SANLRASGNTIY
TRBV5-1	TRBJ1-1	13	ASSVRTGGDTEAF
TRBV4-3	TRBJ2-4	11	ASSQDPAGDQY
TRBV19	TRBJ2-1	11	ASSGRAAGEQF
TRBV7-9	TRBJ1-2	14	ASSLVGGDALYFYT
TRBV13	TRBJ2-1	14	ASSYQSPQPYNEQF
TRBV2	TRBJ2-5	12	ASSRTGGWETQY
TRBV27	TRBJ2-2	14	ASSLYKGLSGPELF
TRBV4-2	TRBJ2-7	13	ASSQEGGWSYEQY
TRBV7-9	TRBJ2-3	13	ASSAAGGSTDTQY
TRBV7-9	TRBJ2-7	13	ASSPREPGVDEQY
TRBV4-2	TRBJ2-4	16	ASSQDKIEVAAKNIQY
TRBV7-9	TRBJ2-7	12	ASSLVGAPYEQY
TRBV27	TRBJ2-5	13	ASSFDGTGAPLQY
TRBV27	TRBJ2-1	12	ASSFPGGYNEQF
TRBV30	TRBJ2-7	11	AWSRGSYYEQY
TRBV21-1	TRBJ1-1	11	ATGEGRGTEAF